The 19 T cell receptor beta chains given below trace back to one sample, sequenced in a study of blood T cell repertoires in COVID-19. The method was immunoSEQ multiplex PCR; TCRdb's version includes in-frame clones alone and lacks a portion of them. The sample records tens of thousands of clones, around 85% being singletons. The sequenced material came from peripheral blood. These receptors all come from a human donor in a cohort sampled during active COVID-19.

The rearrangement uses TRBV7-6 and TRBJ2-3, with a weak D call TRBD2 (6 bases). In germline, CDR1 is SGHVS, CDR2 FNYEAQ. V was cut by 5 bases and J by 3 bases, with 18 bases left in between. The CDR3 extends over 16 amino acids. CDR3 sequence: CASSRQPGGATDTQYF. CDR3 sequence (DNA): TGTGCCAGCAGCCGACAACCGGGCGGGGCGACAGATACGCAGTATTTT.

The chain recombines TRBV5-4 with TRBJ2-1; D is ambiguous. CDR1 SGHNT and CDR2 YYREEE come from the germline V gene (reference sequence). This CDR3 comprises 15 residues. V was cut by 0 bases and J by 9 bases, with 16 bases left in between. CDR3 coding DNA: TGTGCCAGCAGCTTGGCCCCGCGCGGAAAGACTGAGCAGTTCTTC. Its translation is CASSLAPRGKTEQFF.

The CDR3 reads CASSEAGSVNEQFF. The CDR3, as DNA: TGCGCCAGCAGTGAAGCGGGAAGTGTGAATGAGCAGTTCTTC. This sequence joins TRBV10-2 and TRBJ2-1; 7 bases match TRBD2. CDR1 and CDR2 (germline): WSHSY, SAAADI. CDR3 length: 14 amino acids. With V trimmed by 3 bases and J by 7 bases, 6 bases remained unmatched.

This chain joins TRBV7-9 and TRBJ1-2; possibly TRBD1 for D (6 bases). The germline gives CDR1 SEHNR, CDR2 FQNEAQ (reference sequence). This CDR3 is 13 amino acids long. The V end lost 5 bases, the J end lost 5 bases, and 12 bases lay between the germline ends. In DNA, the CDR3 is TGTGCCAGCAGCGGACAGTATTCTTATGGCTACACCTTC. Translation gives CASSGQYSYGYTF.

This chain links TRBV9 with TRBJ1-1; D is perhaps TRBD1 (5 bases). Germline loops: CDR1 SGDLS, CDR2 YYNGEE. The CDR3 is 14 amino acids. The V end lost 4 bases, the J end lost 9 bases, and 19 bases lay between the germline ends. The CDR3 DNA reads TGTGCCAGCAGCAATTCGGGGGAAGCGGTTCAAGCTTTCTTT. It translates to CASSNSGEAVQAFF. Full variable domain (remainder filled in from reference TRBV9 and TRBJ1-1): DSGVTQTPKHLITATGQRVTLRCSPRSGDLSVYWYQQSLDQGLQFLIQYYNGEERAKGNILERFSAQQFPDLHSELNLSSLELGDSALYFCASSNSGEAVQAFFGQGTRLTVV.

This chain links TRBV12-5 with TRBJ2-7; D possibly corresponds to TRBD1 (5 bases). This CDR3 has 15 amino acids. Germline V gives CDR1 LGHNT, CDR2 FRNRAP. The ends were cut back, 3 bases at V and 6 bases at J, with 18 bases in the middle. CDR3 region: CASGFVLRGLGEQYF. CDR3 sequence (DNA): TGTGCTAGTGGTTTTGTCTTAAGGGGTCTCGGCGAGCAGTACTTC.

The J gene is TRBJ2-7, the V gene TRBV25-1; TRBD1 agrees at 8 bases. This CDR3 spans 13 amino acids. J was trimmed by 3 bases and V by 8 bases; bases with no gene match: 6. Germline CDR1 is MGHDK and CDR2 is SYGVNS. The CDR3 DNA follows: TGTGCCAGCGGAGAGGGGACAGGCTACGAGCAGTACTTC. Protein product: CASGEGTGYEQYF.

The chain uses TRBV30 and TRBJ1-4, with D perhaps matching TRBD1 (5 bases). Germline V gene lookup returns CDR1 GTSNPN and CDR2 SVGIG (reference sequence). The CDR3 totals 13 residues. V dropped 2 bases and J dropped 8 bases, with 12 bases sitting between them. The CDR3 reads CAWSIQVGEKLFF. DNA of the CDR3: TGTGCCTGGAGTATACAGGTCGGGGAAAAACTGTTTTTT.

The table lists this clone with a count of one. This chain links TRBV4-2 with TRBJ2-3; 13 bases are a match to TRBD2. Losses at the gene ends were 2 bases for V and 1 base for J; bases not matched to a gene: 12. The length of the CDR3 is 20 residues. Germline CDR1 reads LGHNA; CDR2 reads YNFKEQ. The CDR3 nucleotides are TGTGCCAGCAGCCAACCGGCACCACTAGCGGGAGGGGTTGGCACAGATACGCAGTATTTT. Residues: CASSQPAPLAGGVGTDTQYF.

The rearrangement joins TRBV29-1 to TRBJ2-5, with D uncertain. CDR3 length: 13 amino acids. V was pared by 7 bases and J by 5 bases, with 17 bases between. Germline V gene sequence: CDR1 SQVTM, CDR2 ANQGSEA. CDR3 sequence (DNA): TGCAGCGCTCAAGACGCCTTCGGGGAGACCCAGTACTTC. Protein: CSAQDAFGETQYF.

This clone was seen a handful of times. The chain combines TRBV7-9 with TRBJ2-5; 7 bases are a match to TRBD2. Germline CDR1 and CDR2: SEHNR and FQNEAQ (reference sequence). With V trimmed by 5 bases and J by 4 bases, 16 bases remained unmatched. The CDR3 is 17 amino acids. CDR3 coding DNA: TGTGCCAGCAGCCATCCCCCGTTTGGGGGGGAGGGAGAGACCCAGTACTTC. The encoded protein is CASSHPPFGGEGETQYF.

This clone was counted only a few times. The J gene is TRBJ2-1, the V gene TRBV7-9, with D tentatively TRBD1 (5 bases). V lost 1 base and J lost 5, with 24 bases in between. This CDR3 has 19 residues. The germline CDR1 and CDR2 sequences are SEHNR and FQNEAQ (reference sequence). The CDR3 nucleotides read TGTGCCAGCAGCTTAGGGAGCCTAGGGCGGCCGAGGACACACAATGAGCAGTTCTTC. It yields the protein CASSLGSLGRPRTHNEQFF.

The CDR3 is CAWTPRGGARTEAFF. DNA for the CDR3: TGTGCCTGGACCCCTCGGGGGGGGGCGCGGACTGAAGCTTTCTTT. V gene TRBV30 combines with J gene TRBJ1-1, with a possible D match to TRBD1 (6 bases). This CDR3 spans 15 amino acids. Germline CDR1 is GTSNPN and CDR2 is SVGIG (reference sequence). V shed 4 bases and J shed 5 bases, with 20 bases lying between them.

V gene TRBV2 combines with J gene TRBJ2-5; 15 nucleotides align to TRBD2. V shed 7 bases and J 0 bases; nucleotides not matched to a gene: 6. Germline-derived CDR1 and CDR2 are SNHLY and FYNNEI. This CDR3 is built from 17 residues. CDR3 region: CASKVGLAGGNQETQYF. DNA of the CDR3: TGTGCCAGCAAGGTCGGACTAGCGGGAGGGAACCAAGAGACCCAGTACTTC.

Here the CDR3 DNA reads TGTGCCAGCAGTTTGACAGGGATCCAGCCCCAGCATTTT. It yields the protein CASSLTGIQPQHF. The chain combines TRBV27 with TRBJ1-5; the match to TRBD1 covers 7 bases. After removal of 3 bases from V and 7 bases from J, the junction contained 3 bases not matched to a gene. The CDR3 runs to 13 residues. Germline values: CDR1 MNHEY, CDR2 SMNVEV (reference sequence).

The chain recombines TRBV19 with TRBJ1-5; no reliable D call. Germline loops: CDR1 LNHDA, CDR2 SQIVND (reference sequence). Trimming left V 1 base short and J 2 bases short, with 9 bases between. The CDR3 contains 15 residues. CDR3 loop: CASSIGRLRNQPQHF. As DNA, the CDR3 is TGTGCCAGTAGTATAGGCCGACTACGCAATCAGCCCCAGCATTTT.

In this sample, this clone turned up a few times. This chain joins TRBV5-1 and TRBJ2-2; 7 bases agree with TRBD1. Trimming cost V 0 bases and J 3 bases; bases outside gene matches: 2. The CDR3 is made up of 15 amino acids. Germline V gene data show CDR1 as SGHRS and CDR2 as YFSETQ. CDR3 in amino acids: CASSLGQGDTGELFF. The CDR3 DNA follows: TGCGCCAGCAGCTTGGGACAGGGAGACACCGGGGAGCTGTTTTTT.

The chain recombines TRBV7-6 with TRBJ1-3; no firm D call. Germline V gives CDR1 SGHVS, CDR2 FNYEAQ. V dropped 1 base and J dropped 0 bases, with 10 bases sitting between them. The CDR3 has 16 amino acids. The DNA of the CDR3 is TGTGCCAGCAGCTTAGGCCAGATAAGCTCTGGAAACACCATATATTTT. It translates to CASSLGQISSGNTIYF.

V and J are TRBV2 and TRBJ2-3; tentative D call: TRBD2 (6 bases). CDR3 length: 14 amino acids. The ends were cut back, 6 bases at V and 6 bases at J, with 16 bases in the middle. Germline values: CDR1 SNHLY, CDR2 FYNNEI. The CDR3 loop reads CASRGGYSGDTQYF. CDR3 nucleotides: TGTGCCAGCAGGGGGGGATACTCCGGGGATACGCAGTATTTT. Combining the CDR3 with reference TRBV2 and TRBJ2-3 gives the whole variable domain EPEVTQTPSHQVTQMGQEVILRCVPISNHLYFYWYRQILGQKVEFLVSFYNNEISEKSEIFDDQFSVERPDGSNFTLKIRSTKLEDSAMYFCASRGGYSGDTQYFGPGTRLTVL.